This entry features one T cell receptor (beta chain) sequence. Antigen: not known. This entry is derived from a study of T cell responses to AZD1222 COVID-19 vaccine. Overall study results and limits: Of spike-specific TCRs, nearly half reportedly target regions left unmutated in variants. Spike regions recognized by vaccine-associated CD4 TCRs spanned the protein, led by 160-218 and 743-854.

TCRdb's table, derived via immunoSEQ multiplex PCR, lists solely in-frame clones and lacks some. The sample comprises more than 250,000 clones, 85% to 95% of which are singletons, and 0.5% to 0.65% rests with the top ten. The clonotype comes from an adult in good health. The material sequenced was peripheral blood, taken on day 0 of AZD1222 vaccination.

CDR3 DNA sequence: TGTGCCAGCAGCAAAGACCTCAACACTGAAGCTTTCTTT. This sequence encodes CASSKDLNTEAFF. The genes are TRBV9 and TRBJ1-1, with D unresolved. The CDR3 is made up of 13 amino acids. The germline gives CDR1 SGDLS, CDR2 YYNGEE. V lost 4 bases and J 2 bases, leaving 9 bases between the germline ends.